The 6 T cell receptor beta chains in this list originate from one sample, sequenced in a study of T cell changes during pregnancy in multiple sclerosis. Profiled with immunoSEQ multiplex PCR; TCRdb holds only in-frame clones, not every one. Here the sample spans tens of thousands of clones, 85% to 95% being singletons. The starting material was peripheral blood, obtained in the second trimester of pregnancy. The receptors here all came from a female donor in good health, enrolled as a control in a pregnancy study.

This clone was detected only once. The V and J genes are TRBV6-5 and TRBJ1-2, with TRBD1 matching 8 bases. V lost 4 bases to trimming and J lost 4 bases; unmatched junction nucleotides: 11. The CDR3 spans 16 residues. Germline lookup yields CDR1 MNHEY and CDR2 SVGAGI. The CDR3 sequence is CASSSGTGTAGYGYTF. The CDR3 DNA follows: TGTGCCAGCAGTTCGGGGACAGGAACGGCGGGCTATGGCTACACCTTC.

The rearrangement uses TRBV5-4 and TRBJ2-3; 15 positions match TRBD2. Germline trimming cut 4 bases from V and 3 bases from J; bases unmatched to any gene: 6. This CDR3 has 17 residues. In germline, CDR1 is SGHNT, CDR2 YYREEE (reference sequence). The CDR3 reads CASSQGLAGGGTDTQYF. The CDR3 DNA is TGTGCCAGCAGCCAGGGACTAGCGGGGGGAGGAACAGATACGCAGTATTTT. Combining the CDR3 with reference TRBV5-4 and TRBJ2-3 gives the whole variable domain ETGVTQSPTHLIKTRGQQVTLRCSSQSGHNTVSWYQQALGQGPQFIFQYYREEENGRGNFPPRFSGLQFPNYSSELNVNALELDDSALYLCASSQGLAGGGTDTQYFGPGTRLTVL.

This clone was observed a few times. V is TRBV9 and J is TRBJ1-1; no clear D. This CDR3 spans 14 amino acids. The V gene lost 0 bases and the J gene lost 1 base, with 7 bases spanning the gap. Germline lookup yields CDR1 SGDLS and CDR2 YYNGEE. CDR3 region: CASSVAQTNTEAFF. The CDR3 DNA reads TGTGCCAGCAGCGTAGCACAGACGAACACTGAAGCTTTCTTT.

The V and J genes are TRBV5-1 and TRBJ1-1; no reliable D call. The CDR3 is made up of 15 amino acids. With 1 base removed from V and 6 bases from J, the gap between germline ends came to 16 bases. Germline V gene lookup returns CDR1 SGHRS and CDR2 YFSETQ. The CDR3 DNA reads TGCGCCAGCAGCTTGAGCGGCAGCTCGTCGTCTGAAGCTTTCTTT. It specifies CASSLSGSSSSEAFF.

This clone was counted once. The J gene is TRBJ1-4, the V gene TRBV4-3; 7 bases agree with TRBD1. Germline V gene sequence: CDR1 LGHNA, CDR2 YSLEER. V dropped 3 bases and J dropped 8; count of bases not matched to a gene: 12. CDR3 length: 16 residues. CDR3 DNA: TGCGCCAGCAGCCAGCCCGGCGGGACAGTGAACGAAAAACTGTTTTTT. Its protein is CASSQPGGTVNEKLFF.

The V call is TRBV7-2, the J call TRBJ1-3; a possible D gene is TRBD1 (5 bases). Germline CDR1 is SGHTA and CDR2 is FQGNSA. Trimming shortened V by 5 bases and J by 0 bases, and 20 bases separated the two germline ends. CDR3 length: 18 residues. CDR3 sequence reads: CASSPQGRGPYSGNTIYF. The CDR3 DNA sequence: TGTGCCAGCAGCCCCCAGGGAAGGGGCCCTTACTCTGGAAACACCATATATTTT.